What follows are 8 T cell receptor beta chains derived from one specimen sequenced in a study of blood T cell repertoires in COVID-19. TCRdb's copy holds only in-frame clones and misses some; the assay was immunoSEQ multiplex PCR. The sample includes around 250,000 clones, 80% to 90% of them seen just once. Sequenced sample: peripheral blood. Receptors were obtained from a young woman with active or convalescent COVID-19.

The gene calls are TRBV6-2 or TRBV6-3 and TRBJ2-7; no definite D call. Germline CDR1 and CDR2: MNHEY and SVGEGT. The CDR3 consists of 14 residues. The V end was cut by 0 bases, the J end by 0 bases, with 6 bases between. DNA for the CDR3: TGTGCCAGCAGTTACTCGACAAACTCCTACGAGCAGTACTTC. Translating gives CASSYSTNSYEQYF.

The chain joins TRBV7-3 to TRBJ1-2, with no clear D. This CDR3 comprises 15 residues. Per the germline V gene, CDR1 is SGHTA and CDR2 is FQGTGA. Trimming stripped 5 bases from V and 5 bases from J, with 18 bases between. CDR3 DNA: TGTGCCAGCAGCCCGGGAGGGCAGGTACCTTATGGCTACACCTTC. The encoded protein is CASSPGGQVPYGYTF.

This rearrangement joins TRBV19 to TRBJ1-5, with D possibly being TRBD1 (5 bases). Germline V lookup: CDR1 LNHDA, CDR2 SQIVND (reference sequence). V lost 2 bases to trimming and J lost 2 bases, with 13 bases between them. The CDR3 sequence is 16 residues long. CDR3 region: CASSIFGGTGNQPQHF. In DNA form, the CDR3 reads TGTGCCAGTAGTATATTCGGGGGTACGGGCAATCAGCCCCAGCATTTT. Based on the CDR3 plus reference TRBV19 and TRBJ1-5, the full variable domain is DGGITQSPKYLFRKEGQNVTLSCEQNLNHDAMYWYRQDPGQGLRLIYYSQIVNDFQKGDIAEGYSVSREKKESFPLTVTSAQKNPTAFYLCASSIFGGTGNQPQHFGDGTRLSIL.

The CDR3 region is CASSVDRGAGYTF. The CDR3 region has the DNA TGCGCCAGCAGCGTGGACAGGGGGGCTGGCTACACCTTC. The V gene is TRBV5-1, the J gene TRBJ1-2; 10 bases agree with TRBD1. The V gene's germline CDR1 is SGHRS and CDR2 YFSETQ. CDR3 length equals 13 residues. Trimming cost V 4 bases and J 7 bases; bases outside gene matches: 4. Full variable domain (rest looked up from reference TRBV5-1 and TRBJ1-2): KAGVTQTPRYLIKTRGQQVTLSCSPISGHRSVSWYQQTPGQGLQFLFEYFSETQRNKGNFPGRFSGRQFSNSRSEMNVSTLELGDSALYLCASSVDRGAGYTFGSGTRLTVV.

The V call is TRBV18, the J call TRBJ1-2, with 7 bases fitting TRBD1. Germline V lookup: CDR1 KGHSH, CDR2 LQKENI. The CDR3 is made up of 15 amino acids. Unmatched junction bases numbered 6, after V lost 1 base and J lost 4 bases. CDR3 coding DNA: TGTGCCAGCTCACCACGGGAGACAGGGAGCTATGGCTACACCTTC. Residues: CASSPRETGSYGYTF.

The V and J genes are TRBV28 and TRBJ2-1, with D tentatively TRBD2 (6 bases). The germline V gene has CDR1 MDHEN and CDR2 SYDVKM. Trimming took 7 bases from V and 4 from J, leaving 17 bases between them. This CDR3 comprises 15 residues. CDR3 loop: CASTTYRGSYNEQFF. CDR3 nucleotides: TGTGCCAGCACGACGTACCGGGGGTCTTACAATGAGCAGTTCTTC.

The chain combines TRBV10-3 with TRBJ1-5, with 11 bases fitting TRBD1. The CDR3 spans 18 residues. After removal of 10 bases from V and 1 base from J, the junction contained 15 bases not matched to a gene. Germline CDR1 reads ENHRY; CDR2 reads SYGVKD. CDR3 nucleotide sequence: TGTGCCACAGCCGTATGGGGACAGGGGGAGAGGAGCAATCAGCCCCAGCATTTT. Translation gives CATAVWGQGERSNQPQHF.

The chain recombines TRBV5-5 with TRBJ2-7; a possible D gene is TRBD1 (5 bases). The CDR3 is 14 residues long. The V gene lost 4 bases and the J gene lost 3 bases, with 14 bases spanning the gap. In germline, CDR1 is SGHKS, CDR2 YYEKEE (reference sequence). CDR3 sequence: CASSPAGFSYEQYF. CDR3 nucleotide sequence: TGTGCCAGCAGCCCCGCAGGGTTTAGCTACGAGCAGTACTTC.